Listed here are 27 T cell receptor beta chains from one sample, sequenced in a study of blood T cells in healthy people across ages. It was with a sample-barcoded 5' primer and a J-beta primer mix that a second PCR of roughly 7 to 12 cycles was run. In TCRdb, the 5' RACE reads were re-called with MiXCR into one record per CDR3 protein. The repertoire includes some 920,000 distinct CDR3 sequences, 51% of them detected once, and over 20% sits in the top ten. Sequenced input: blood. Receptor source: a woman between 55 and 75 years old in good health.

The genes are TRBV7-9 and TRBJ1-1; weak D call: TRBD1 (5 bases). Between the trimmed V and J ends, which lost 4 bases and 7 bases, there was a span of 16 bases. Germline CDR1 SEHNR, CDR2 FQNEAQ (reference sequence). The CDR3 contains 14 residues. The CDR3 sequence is CASSSSGTGGEAFF. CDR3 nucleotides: TGTGCCAGCAGCTCGTCCGGGACGGGCGGTGAAGCTTTCTTT.

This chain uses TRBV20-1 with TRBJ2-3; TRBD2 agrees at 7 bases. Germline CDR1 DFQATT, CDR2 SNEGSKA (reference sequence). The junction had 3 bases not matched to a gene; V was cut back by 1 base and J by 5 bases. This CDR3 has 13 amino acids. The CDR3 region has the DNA TGCAGTGCTAGAGCGGGAGGTAAAGATACGCAGTATTTT. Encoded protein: CSARAGGKDTQYF.

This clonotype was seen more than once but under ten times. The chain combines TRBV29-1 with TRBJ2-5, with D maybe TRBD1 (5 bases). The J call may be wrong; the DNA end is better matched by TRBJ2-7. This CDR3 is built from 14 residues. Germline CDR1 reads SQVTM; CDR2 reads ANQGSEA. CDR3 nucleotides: TGCAGCGTTGGAGTGGGGCAGGGATTCGGCGAGCAGTACTTC. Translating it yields CSVGVGQGFGEQYF.

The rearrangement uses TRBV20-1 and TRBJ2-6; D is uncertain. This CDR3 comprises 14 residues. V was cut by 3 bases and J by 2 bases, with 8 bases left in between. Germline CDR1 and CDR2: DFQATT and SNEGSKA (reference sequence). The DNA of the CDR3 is TGCAGTGCTAGTGTCGCGGCTGGGGCCAACGTCCTGACTTTC. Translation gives CSASVAAGANVLTF.

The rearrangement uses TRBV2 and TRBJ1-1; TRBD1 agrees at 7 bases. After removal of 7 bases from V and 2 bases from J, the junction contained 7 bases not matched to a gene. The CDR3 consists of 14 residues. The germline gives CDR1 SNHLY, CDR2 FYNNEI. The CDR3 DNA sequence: TGTGCCAGCATATCAGGGGGGGACAACACTGAAGCTTTCTTT. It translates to CASISGGDNTEAFF.

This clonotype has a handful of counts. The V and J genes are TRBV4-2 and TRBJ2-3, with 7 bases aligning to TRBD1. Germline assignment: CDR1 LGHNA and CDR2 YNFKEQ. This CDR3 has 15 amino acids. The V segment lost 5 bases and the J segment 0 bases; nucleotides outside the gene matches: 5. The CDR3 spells CASSKTGYSTDTQYF. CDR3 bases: TGTGCCAGCAGCAAGACAGGGTATAGCACAGATACGCAGTATTTT.

The CDR3 DNA follows: TGTGCCAGCAGTCGTCTGGCCAGGGGGCTAGATGAGCAGTACTTC. It is translated as CASSRLARGLDEQYF. The gene calls are TRBV6-1 and TRBJ2-1, with 8 bases aligning to TRBD1. The DNA end favors TRBJ2-7, so the J call may be wrong. Germline V lookup: CDR1 MNHNS, CDR2 SASEGT. This CDR3 is 15 amino acids long.

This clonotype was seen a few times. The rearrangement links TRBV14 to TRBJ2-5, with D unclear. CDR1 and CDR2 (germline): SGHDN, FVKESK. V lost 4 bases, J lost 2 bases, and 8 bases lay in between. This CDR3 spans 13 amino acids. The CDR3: CASSRWGQETQYF. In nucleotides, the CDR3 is TGTGCCAGCAGCCGATGGGGACAAGAGACCCAGTACTTC.

The DNA of the CDR3 is TGCGCCAGCAGCGGCCGACTAGCGGGAGGGTCCTACAATGAGCAGTTCTTC. Protein product: CASSGRLAGGSYNEQFF. The gene calls are TRBV4-1 and TRBJ2-1, with 14 positions matching TRBD2. V trimming: 5 bases; J trimming: 1 base; junction bases outside the gene matches: 4. The CDR3 covers 17 residues. Per germline, CDR1 MGHRA and CDR2 YSYEKL.

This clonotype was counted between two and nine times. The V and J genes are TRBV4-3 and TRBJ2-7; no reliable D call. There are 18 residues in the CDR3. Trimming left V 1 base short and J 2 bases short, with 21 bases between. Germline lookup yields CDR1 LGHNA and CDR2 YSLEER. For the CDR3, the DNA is TGCGCCAGCAGCCAAGCAATTCGTCGGGCAACCATTACCTACGAGCAGTACTTC. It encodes CASSQAIRRATITYEQYF.

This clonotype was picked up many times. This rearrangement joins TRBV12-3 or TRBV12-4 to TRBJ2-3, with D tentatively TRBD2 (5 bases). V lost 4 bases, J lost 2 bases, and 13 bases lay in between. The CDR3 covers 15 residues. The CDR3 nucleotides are TGTGCCAGCAGTTCCGGCGGGCGATCCACAGATACGCAGTATTTT. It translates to CASSSGGRSTDTQYF.

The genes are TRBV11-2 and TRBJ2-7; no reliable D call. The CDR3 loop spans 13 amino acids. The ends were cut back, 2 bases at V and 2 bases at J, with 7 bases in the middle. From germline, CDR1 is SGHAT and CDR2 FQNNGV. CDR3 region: CASSLRLTYEQYF. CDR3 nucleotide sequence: TGTGCCAGCAGCTTACGACTTACCTACGAGCAGTACTTC.

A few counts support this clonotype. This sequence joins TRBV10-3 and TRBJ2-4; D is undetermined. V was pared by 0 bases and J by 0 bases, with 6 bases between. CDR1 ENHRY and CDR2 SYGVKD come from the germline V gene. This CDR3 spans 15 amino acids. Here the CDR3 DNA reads TGTGCCATCAGTGAGTCGCAAGTAGCCAAAAACATTCAGTACTTC. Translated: CAISESQVAKNIQYF.

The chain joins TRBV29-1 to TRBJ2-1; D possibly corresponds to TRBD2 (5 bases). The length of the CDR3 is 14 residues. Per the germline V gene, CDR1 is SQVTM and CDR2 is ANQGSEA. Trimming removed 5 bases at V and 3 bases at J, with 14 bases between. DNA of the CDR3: TGCAGCGTTAGCCCTACCGGGAACTACAATGAGCAGTTCTTC. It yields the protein CSVSPTGNYNEQFF.

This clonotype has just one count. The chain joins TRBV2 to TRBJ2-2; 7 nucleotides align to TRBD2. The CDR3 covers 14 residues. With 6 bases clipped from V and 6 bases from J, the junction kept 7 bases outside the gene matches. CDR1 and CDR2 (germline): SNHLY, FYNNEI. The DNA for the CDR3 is TGTGCCAGCAGGGACCTAGCGGTGCCCGGGGAGCTGTTTTTT. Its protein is CASRDLAVPGELFF. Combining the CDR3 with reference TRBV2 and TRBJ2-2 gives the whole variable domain EPEVTQTPSHQVTQMGQEVILRCVPISNHLYFYWYRQILGQKVEFLVSFYNNEISEKSEIFDDQFSVERPDGSNFTLKIRSTKLEDSAMYFCASRDLAVPGELFFGEGSRLTVL.

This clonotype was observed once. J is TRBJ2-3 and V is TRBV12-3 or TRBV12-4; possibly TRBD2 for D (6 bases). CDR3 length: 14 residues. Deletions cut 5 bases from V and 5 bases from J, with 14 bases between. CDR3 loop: CASSALVGGDTQYF. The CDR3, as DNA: TGTGCCAGCAGTGCACTAGTGGGAGGAGATACGCAGTATTTT.

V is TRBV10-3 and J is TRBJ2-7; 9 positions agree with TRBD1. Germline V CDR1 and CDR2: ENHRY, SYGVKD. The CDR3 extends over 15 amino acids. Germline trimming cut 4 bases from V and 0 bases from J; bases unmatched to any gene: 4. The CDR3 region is CAISGGQGPSYEQYF. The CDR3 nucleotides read TGTGCCATCAGTGGGGGACAGGGTCCCTCCTACGAGCAGTACTTC.

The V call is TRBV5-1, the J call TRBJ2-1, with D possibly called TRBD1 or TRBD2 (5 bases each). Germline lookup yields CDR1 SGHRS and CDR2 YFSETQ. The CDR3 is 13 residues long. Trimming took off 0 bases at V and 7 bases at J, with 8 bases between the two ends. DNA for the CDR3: TGCGCCAGCAGCTTGGGGGACGGAAATGAGCAGTTCTTC. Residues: CASSLGDGNEQFF.

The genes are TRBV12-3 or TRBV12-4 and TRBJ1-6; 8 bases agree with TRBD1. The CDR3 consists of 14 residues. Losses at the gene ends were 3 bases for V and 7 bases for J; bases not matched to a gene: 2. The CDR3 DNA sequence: TGTGCCAGCAGTTTTGGGACAGGCAATTCACCCCTCCACTTT. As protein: CASSFGTGNSPLHF.

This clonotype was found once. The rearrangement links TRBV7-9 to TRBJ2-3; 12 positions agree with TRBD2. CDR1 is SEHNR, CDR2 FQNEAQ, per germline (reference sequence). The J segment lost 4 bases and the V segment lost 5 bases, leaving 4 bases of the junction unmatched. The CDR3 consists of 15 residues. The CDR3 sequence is CASSPRTSGADTQYF. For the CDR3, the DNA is TGTGCCAGCAGCCCTCGGACTAGCGGGGCAGATACGCAGTATTTT.

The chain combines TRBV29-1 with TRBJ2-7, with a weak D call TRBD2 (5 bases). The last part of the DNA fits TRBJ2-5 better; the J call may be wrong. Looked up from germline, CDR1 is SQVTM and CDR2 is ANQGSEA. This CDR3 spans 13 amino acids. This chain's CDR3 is CSVVPGSVGTQYF. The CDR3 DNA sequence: TGCAGCGTTGTTCCGGGGTCGGTCGGGACCCAGTACTTC.

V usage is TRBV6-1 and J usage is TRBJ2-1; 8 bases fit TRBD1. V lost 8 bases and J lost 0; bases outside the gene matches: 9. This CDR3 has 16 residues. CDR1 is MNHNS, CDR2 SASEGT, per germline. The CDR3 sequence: CASLRGQASSYNEQFF. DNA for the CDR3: TGTGCCAGCCTCCGGGGACAGGCCAGCTCCTACAATGAGCAGTTCTTC.

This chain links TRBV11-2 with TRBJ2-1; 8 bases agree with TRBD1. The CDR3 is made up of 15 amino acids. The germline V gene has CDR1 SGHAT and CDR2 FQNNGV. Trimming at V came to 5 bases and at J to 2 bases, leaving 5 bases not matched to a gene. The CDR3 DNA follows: TGTGCCAGCAGCCAGCGACAGGGGACCTACAATGAGCAGTTCTTC. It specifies CASSQRQGTYNEQFF.

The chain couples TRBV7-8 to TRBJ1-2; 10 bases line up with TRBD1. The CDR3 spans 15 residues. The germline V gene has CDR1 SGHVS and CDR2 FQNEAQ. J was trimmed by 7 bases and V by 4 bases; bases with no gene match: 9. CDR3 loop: CASSYSTGGAGGYTF. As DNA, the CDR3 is TGTGCCAGCAGCTACTCGACAGGGGGCGCGGGTGGCTACACCTTC.

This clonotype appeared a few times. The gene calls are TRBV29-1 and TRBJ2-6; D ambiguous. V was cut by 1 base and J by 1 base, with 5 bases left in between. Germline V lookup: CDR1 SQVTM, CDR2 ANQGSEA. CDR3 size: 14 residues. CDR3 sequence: CSVEAWSGANVLTF. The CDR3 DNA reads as TGCAGCGTTGAAGCCTGGTCTGGGGCCAACGTCCTGACTTTC.

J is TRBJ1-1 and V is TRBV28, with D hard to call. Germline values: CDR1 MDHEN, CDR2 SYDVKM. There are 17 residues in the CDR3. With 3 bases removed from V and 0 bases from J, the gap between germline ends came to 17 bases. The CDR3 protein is CASSLGRFGSLNTEAFF. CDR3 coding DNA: TGTGCCAGCAGTTTGGGTCGGTTCGGCAGTCTGAACACTGAAGCTTTCTTT.

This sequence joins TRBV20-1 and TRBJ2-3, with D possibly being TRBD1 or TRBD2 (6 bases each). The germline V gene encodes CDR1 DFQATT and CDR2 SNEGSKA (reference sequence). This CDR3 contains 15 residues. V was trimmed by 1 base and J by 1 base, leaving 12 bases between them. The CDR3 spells CSARGGGLGTDTQYF. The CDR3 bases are TGCAGTGCTAGAGGAGGGGGGTTGGGCACAGATACGCAGTATTTT.